Each of the 20 T cell receptor beta chains below was sequenced from the same sample in a study of blood T cells in healthy people across ages. Primers used in a second PCR of about 6 to 11 cycles were a sample-barcoded 5' primer and a J-beta primer mix. TCRdb reprocessed the 5' RACE reads with MiXCR, giving one entry per CDR3 protein. The sample has about 1.7 million distinct CDR3 sequences, roughly 30% seen once. The sequenced sample was blood. These receptors originate from a woman in her thirties in good health.

This clonotype was observed a few times. CDR3 coding DNA: TGTGCCATCAGCGGGGGGGGCCTAAATGAGCAGTTCTTC. It is translated as CAISGGGLNEQFF. The V and J genes are TRBV10-3 and TRBJ2-1, with 8 positions matching TRBD2. Germline V gene data show CDR1 as ENHRY and CDR2 as SYGVKD. V shed 6 bases, J shed 7 bases, and the junction held 5 bases outside the gene matches. This CDR3 comprises 13 residues.

The chain combines TRBV7-9 with TRBJ2-4; TRBD2 is a possible D gene (6 bases). The germline CDR1 and CDR2 sequences are SEHNR and FQNEAQ (reference sequence). Trimming removed 8 bases at V and 1 base at J, with 15 bases between. This CDR3 spans 15 amino acids. The CDR3 DNA is TGTGCCAGCGCAGGGAAGGAGGGGGCCAAAAACATTCAGTACTTC. Translating gives CASAGKEGAKNIQYF.

This clonotype was counted between two and nine times. This chain connects TRBV6-5 to TRBJ2-1; 7 bases are shared with TRBD1. The V segment lost 6 bases and the J segment 13 bases; nucleotides outside the gene matches: 12. Per germline, CDR1 MNHEY and CDR2 SVGAGI. CDR3 length: 13 amino acids. CDR3 sequence: CASRKGTEETQFF. In nucleotides, the CDR3 is TGTGCCAGCAGGAAAGGGACAGAAGAGACCCAGTTCTTC.

This sequence joins TRBV20-1 and TRBJ2-3; 7 bases agree with TRBD1. With V trimmed by 4 bases and J by 4 bases, 14 bases remained unmatched. This CDR3 contains 16 residues. The germline CDR1 and CDR2 sequences are DFQATT and SNEGSKA (reference sequence). The CDR3 DNA reads as TGCAGTGCTATAACCAGGGTTGGACAGGTTCCAGATACGCAGTATTTT. Translating it yields CSAITRVGQVPDTQYF.

This clonotype was counted between two and nine times. The chain uses TRBV5-5 and TRBJ2-3; D is perhaps TRBD1 or TRBD2 (5 bases each). Between the trimmed V and J ends, which lost 4 bases and 9 bases, there was a span of 21 bases. Germline CDR1 is SGHKS and CDR2 is YYEKEE (reference sequence). The CDR3 loop spans 15 amino acids. CDR3 amino acids: CASSTGRSRSTTQYF. Written as DNA, the CDR3 is TGTGCCAGCAGCACGGGACGTAGCCGCTCTACGACGCAGTATTTT.

This clonotype was counted many times. The chain joins TRBV7-2 to TRBJ2-4; a possible D gene is TRBD1 (7 bases). The V gene lost 5 bases and the J gene lost 8 bases, with 19 bases spanning the gap. The CDR3 has 15 amino acids. The germline V gene encodes CDR1 SGHTA and CDR2 FQGNSA. CDR3 residues: CASSRPTGPGDIQYF. The CDR3 DNA follows: TGTGCCAGCAGCCGTCCGACAGGGCCGGGGGACATTCAGTACTTC.

A word on this clonotype: The junction shows a germline mismatch at one end, possibly a read error. The chain is built from TRBV7-2 and TRBJ2-3; tentatively, D is TRBD1 (5 bases). Germline CDR1 reads SGHTA; CDR2 reads FQGNSA. The CDR3 runs to 13 residues. The CDR3 DNA is TGTGCCAGCGCGCCTCCCCTCACAGGTACGCAGTATTTT. Amino acid sequence: CASAPPLTGTQYF.

This clonotype was counted between two and nine times. This chain uses TRBV4-1 with TRBJ1-5; D perhaps matches TRBD1 (5 bases). The V and J ends lost 4 bases and 3 bases respectively, with 19 bases between them. Germline CDR1 reads MGHRA; CDR2 reads YSYEKL. There are 17 residues in the CDR3. The CDR3, as DNA: TGCGCCAGCAGCCCCCATTTACGGGGGGGGAACAATCAGCCCCAGCATTTT. Protein sequence: CASSPHLRGGNNQPQHF.

V is TRBV5-1 and J is TRBJ2-5; no firm D call. Germline-derived CDR1 and CDR2 are SGHRS and YFSETQ. The germline V and J ends were trimmed by 4 bases and 3 bases, with 10 bases remaining between them. The CDR3 is 13 amino acids. The chain's CDR3 is CASSIRVEETQYF. CDR3 sequence (DNA): TGCGCCAGCAGCATCCGGGTAGAAGAGACCCAGTACTTC.

This sequence joins TRBV7-9 and TRBJ1-1, with unresolved D. V lost 3 bases, J lost 1 base, and 12 bases lay in between. The CDR3 loop spans 15 amino acids. In germline, CDR1 is SEHNR, CDR2 FQNEAQ (reference sequence). CDR3: CASSFQAARNTEAFF. Written as DNA, the CDR3 is TGTGCCAGCAGCTTCCAAGCCGCCCGGAACACTGAAGCTTTCTTT.

The chain is built from TRBV29-1 and TRBJ2-3; 9 bases match TRBD2. This CDR3 is 15 amino acids long. After removal of 6 bases from V and 6 bases from J, the junction contained 13 bases not matched to a gene. CDR1 is SQVTM and CDR2 is ANQGSEA in the germline V gene. The CDR3 reads CSVVGLAEKEDTQYF. CDR3 bases: TGCAGCGTAGTGGGACTAGCAGAAAAAGAGGATACGCAGTATTTT.

V gene TRBV5-1 combines with J gene TRBJ1-5; TRBD1 matches at 8 bases. The CDR3 length is 15 residues. The germline gives CDR1 SGHRS, CDR2 YFSETQ. V was clipped by 4 bases and J by 6 bases; unmatched bases: 9. CDR3 nucleotide sequence: TGCGCCAGCAGCCCTGGACAGGGAGATCGTCAGCCCCAGCATTTT. Protein product: CASSPGQGDRQPQHF.

At least ten counts were recorded for this clonotype. The chain has TRBV29-1 and TRBJ2-5, with D maybe TRBD1 (6 bases). With 7 bases removed from V and 5 bases from J, the gap between germline ends came to 14 bases. Germline V lookup: CDR1 SQVTM, CDR2 ANQGSEA. The CDR3 consists of 12 residues. The CDR3 DNA reads TGCAGCGCCTGGCGTGGGGGCGAGACCCAGTACTTC. This translates into CSAWRGGETQYF.

The sample holds a few counts of this clonotype. V is TRBV29-1 and J is TRBJ1-4; 10 bases are a match to TRBD1. The CDR3 has 13 residues. Unmatched junction bases numbered 6, after V lost 7 bases and J lost 7 bases. The germline gives CDR1 SQVTM, CDR2 ANQGSEA. The CDR3 DNA reads as TGCAGCGGGGGGGGACAGGGGAGTGAAAAACTGTTTTTT. It encodes CSGGGQGSEKLFF.

Comment on this clonotype: A much larger clone differs from this one at a single base, so this may be a read error. The chain couples TRBV20-1 to TRBJ2-7; D may be TRBD1 (5 bases). This CDR3 is 16 amino acids long. CDR1 is DFQATT and CDR2 is SNEGSKA in the germline V gene (reference sequence). V lost 4 bases and J 1 base, leaving 20 bases between the germline ends. Here the CDR3 reads CSAIGAGDFRSYEQYF. Written as DNA, the CDR3 is TGCAGTGCTATTGGGGCAGGAGATTTTCGATCCTACGAGCAGTACTTC.

The J gene is TRBJ2-7, the V gene TRBV28, with 9 bases lining up with TRBD2. J was trimmed by 10 bases and V by 3 bases; bases with no gene match: 7. The CDR3 loop spans 13 amino acids. Germline V lookup: CDR1 MDHEN, CDR2 SYDVKM. DNA for the CDR3: TGTGCCAGCAGTTTGACTAGCGGCTCGTCCCAGTACTTC. Translated, it gives CASSLTSGSSQYF.

This clonotype was detected ten times or more. The chain joins TRBV7-9 to TRBJ2-5; 11 nucleotides match TRBD2. Germline CDR1 and CDR2: SEHNR and FQNEAQ (reference sequence). Losses at the gene ends were 3 bases for V and 0 bases for J; bases not matched to a gene: 3. The CDR3 extends over 16 amino acids. The CDR3 is CASSLLAGGYQETQYF. In nucleotides, the CDR3 is TGTGCCAGCAGCTTGTTAGCGGGAGGGTACCAAGAGACCCAGTACTTC.

The chain joins TRBV4-1 to TRBJ2-1, with 7 bases matching TRBD2. V shed 5 bases and J 8 bases; nucleotides not matched to a gene: 6. The CDR3 loop spans 13 amino acids. Germline V lookup: CDR1 MGHRA, CDR2 YSYEKL. Here the CDR3 DNA reads TGCGCCAGCAGCAGGGCGGGGAGGGATGAGCAGTTCTTC. This codes for CASSRAGRDEQFF.

This clonotype was recorded at least ten times. The gene calls are TRBV6-6 and TRBJ1-2; possibly TRBD1 for D (6 bases). There are 13 residues in the CDR3. In germline, CDR1 is MNHNY, CDR2 SVGAGI (reference sequence). Trimming took off 7 bases at V and 2 bases at J, with 11 bases between the two ends. The CDR3 protein is CASMEGGNYGYTF. The CDR3 DNA follows: TGTGCCAGCATGGAGGGGGGCAACTATGGCTACACCTTC.

The chain couples TRBV29-1 to TRBJ1-4, with TRBD1 identical over 7 bases. The germline CDR1 and CDR2 sequences are SQVTM and ANQGSEA. Germline trimming cut 7 bases from V and 3 bases from J; bases unmatched to any gene: 11. This CDR3 is built from 15 residues. CDR3 coding DNA: TGCAGCGCTCGGAACGACAGGGCGCCTAATGAAAAACTGTTTTTT. This codes for CSARNDRAPNEKLFF.